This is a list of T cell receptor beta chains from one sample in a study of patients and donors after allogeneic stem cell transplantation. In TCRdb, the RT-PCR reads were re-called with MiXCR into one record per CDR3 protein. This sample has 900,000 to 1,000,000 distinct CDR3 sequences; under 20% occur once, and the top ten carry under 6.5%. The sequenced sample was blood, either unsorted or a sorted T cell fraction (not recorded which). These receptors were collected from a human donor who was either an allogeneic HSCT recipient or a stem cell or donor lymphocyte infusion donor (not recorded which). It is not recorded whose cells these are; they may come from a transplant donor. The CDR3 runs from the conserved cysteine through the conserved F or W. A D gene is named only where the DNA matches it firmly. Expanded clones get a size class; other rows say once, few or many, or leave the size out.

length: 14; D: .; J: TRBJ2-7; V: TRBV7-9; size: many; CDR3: CASSLVDGTYEQYF; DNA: TGTGCCAGCAGCTTAGTTGACGGTACCTACGAGCAGTACTTC
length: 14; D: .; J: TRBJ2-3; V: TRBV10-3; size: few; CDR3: CAISVSGFTDTQYF; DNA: TGTGCCATCAGTGTTAGTGGGTTCACAGATACGCAGTATTTT
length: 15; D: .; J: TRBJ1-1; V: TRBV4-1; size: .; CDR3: CASSQEEFWEAEAFF; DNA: TGCGCCAGCAGCCAAGAGGAGTTCTGGGAGGCTGAAGCTTTCTTT
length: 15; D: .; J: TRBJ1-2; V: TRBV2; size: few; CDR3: CASSTTGKGVDGYTF; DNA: TGTGCCAGCAGTACCACAGGGAAAGGAGTAGATGGCTACACCTTC
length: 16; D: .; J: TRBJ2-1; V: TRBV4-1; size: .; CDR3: CASGDGSPLSYNEQFF; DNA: TGCGCCAGCGGGGATGGCAGCCCTCTATCATACAATGAGCAGTTCTTC
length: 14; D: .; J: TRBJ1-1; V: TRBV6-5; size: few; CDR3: CASSYGAGDFEAFF; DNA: TGTGCCAGCAGTTACGGGGCAGGTGATTTTGAAGCTTTCTTT
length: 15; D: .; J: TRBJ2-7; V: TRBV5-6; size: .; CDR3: CASSISGLYPYEQYF; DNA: TGTGCCAGCAGCATCTCAGGGCTTTACCCCTACGAGCAGTACTTC
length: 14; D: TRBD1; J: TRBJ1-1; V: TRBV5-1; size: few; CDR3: CASSFDRGSTEAFF; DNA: TGCGCCAGCAGCTTCGACAGGGGATCCACTGAAGCTTTCTTT
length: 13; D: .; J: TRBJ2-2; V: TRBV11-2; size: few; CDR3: CASSLTPGGELFF; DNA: TGTGCCAGCAGCCTCACGCCGGGGGGGGAGCTGTTTTTT
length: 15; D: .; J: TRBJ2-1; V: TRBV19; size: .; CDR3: CASSIGSQPDNEQFF; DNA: TGTGCCAGTAGTATAGGTAGCCAGCCCGACAATGAGCAGTTCTTC
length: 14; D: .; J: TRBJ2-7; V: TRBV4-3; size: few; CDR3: CASSQGRGSYEQYF; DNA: TGCGCCAGCAGCCAAGGCCGGGGGTCCTACGAGCAGTACTTC
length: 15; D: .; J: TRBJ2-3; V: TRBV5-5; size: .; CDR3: CASSLDSSRVDTQYF; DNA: TGTGCCAGCAGCTTGGACTCCTCCCGAGTGGATACGCAGTATTTT
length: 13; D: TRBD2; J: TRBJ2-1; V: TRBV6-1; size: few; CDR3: CASGEGLSNEQFF; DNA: TGTGCCAGTGGGGAGGGTCTGAGCAATGAGCAGTTCTTC
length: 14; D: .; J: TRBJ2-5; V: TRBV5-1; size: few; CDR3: CASSLETGKETQYF; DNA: TGCGCCAGCAGCTTGGAAACAGGGAAAGAGACCCAGTACTTC
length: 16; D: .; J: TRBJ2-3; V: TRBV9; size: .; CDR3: CASSVDVGRSLDTQYF; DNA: TGTGCCAGCAGCGTAGACGTGGGGCGTTCGTTAGATACGCAGTATTTT
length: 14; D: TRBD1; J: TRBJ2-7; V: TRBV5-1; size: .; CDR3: CASSPYRGLEEQYF; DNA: TGCGCCAGCAGCCCCTACAGGGGGCTTGAAGAGCAGTACTTC
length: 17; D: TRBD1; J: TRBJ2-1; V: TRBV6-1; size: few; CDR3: CASSGPYRGYSYNEQFF; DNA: TGTGCCAGCAGTGGACCTTACAGGGGTTACTCATACAATGAGCAGTTCTTC
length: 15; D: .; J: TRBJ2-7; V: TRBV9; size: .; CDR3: CASSEEWGGGYEQYF; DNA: TGTGCCAGCAGCGAAGAGTGGGGGGGCGGTTACGAGCAGTACTTC
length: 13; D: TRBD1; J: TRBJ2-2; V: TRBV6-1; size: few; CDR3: CASTRQGAGELFF; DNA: TGTGCCAGCACCCGACAGGGCGCCGGGGAGCTGTTTTTT
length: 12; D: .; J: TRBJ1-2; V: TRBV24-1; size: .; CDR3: CATSAGARGYTF; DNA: TGTGCCACCAGTGCAGGGGCCCGCGGCTACACCTTC
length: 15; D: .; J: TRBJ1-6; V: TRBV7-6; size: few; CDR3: CASSLGTSYNSPLHF; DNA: TGTGCCAGCAGCCTAGGAACGTCCTATAATTCACCCCTCCACTTT
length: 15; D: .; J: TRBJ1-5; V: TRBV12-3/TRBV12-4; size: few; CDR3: CASSLAPLAWQPQHF; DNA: TGTGCCAGCAGTTTAGCCCCTCTTGCCTGGCAGCCCCAGCATTTT
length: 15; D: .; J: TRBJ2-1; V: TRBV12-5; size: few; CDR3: CASGLTSSSYNEQFF; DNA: TGTGCTAGTGGTTTAACTAGCTCATCCTACAATGAGCAGTTCTTC
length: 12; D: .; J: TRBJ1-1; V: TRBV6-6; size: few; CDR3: CASSYEARTAFF; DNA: TGTGCCAGCAGTTATGAGGCAAGAACAGCTTTCTTT
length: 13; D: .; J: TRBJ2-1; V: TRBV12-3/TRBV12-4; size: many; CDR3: CASSFSIDNEQFF; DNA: TGTGCCAGCAGTTTCTCGATCGACAATGAGCAGTTCTTC
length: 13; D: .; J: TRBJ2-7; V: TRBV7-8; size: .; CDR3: CASTSGVTYEQYF; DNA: TGTGCCAGCACCTCCGGGGTCACCTACGAGCAGTACTTC
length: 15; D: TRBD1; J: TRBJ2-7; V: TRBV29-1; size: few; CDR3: CSVESVAGGPYEQYF; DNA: TGCAGCGTTGAAAGTGTGGCAGGGGGACCCTACGAGCAGTACTTC
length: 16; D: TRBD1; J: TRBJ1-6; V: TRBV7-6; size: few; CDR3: CASSLRQGLGNSPLHF; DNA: TGTGCCAGCAGCTTAAGACAGGGGCTCGGGAATTCACCCCTCCACTTT
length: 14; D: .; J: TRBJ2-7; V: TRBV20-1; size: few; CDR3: CSAEEDLSSYEQYF; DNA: TGCAGTGCCGAGGAGGATTTGAGCTCCTACGAGCAGTACTTC
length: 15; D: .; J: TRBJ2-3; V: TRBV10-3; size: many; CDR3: CAIRNDRLSTDTQYF; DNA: TGTGCCATCAGAAATGACAGGTTGAGCACAGATACGCAGTATTTT
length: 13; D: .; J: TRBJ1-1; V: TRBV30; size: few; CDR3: CAWDPGEVNEAFF; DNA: TGTGCCTGGGACCCAGGGGAGGTTAATGAAGCTTTCTTT
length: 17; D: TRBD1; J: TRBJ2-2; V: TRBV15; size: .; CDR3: CATSPGFDRENTGELFF; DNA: TGTGCCACCAGTCCGGGTTTTGACAGGGAGAACACCGGGGAGCTGTTTTTT
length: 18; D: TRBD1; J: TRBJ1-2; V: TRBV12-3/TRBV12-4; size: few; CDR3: CASSLIVRGTGANYGYTF; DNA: TGTGCCAGCAGTTTAATAGTCCGTGGGACAGGAGCTAACTATGGCTACACCTTC
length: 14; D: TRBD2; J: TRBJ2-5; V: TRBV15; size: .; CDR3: CATSRGSVAGTQYF; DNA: TGTGCCACCAGCAGAGGAAGCGTAGCGGGGACCCAGTACTTC
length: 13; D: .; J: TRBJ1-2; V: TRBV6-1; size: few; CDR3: CASSEEYYYGYTF; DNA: TGTGCCAGCAGTGAAGAGTATTACTATGGCTACACCTTC
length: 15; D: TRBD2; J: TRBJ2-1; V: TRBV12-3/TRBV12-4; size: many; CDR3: CASSFELAGANEQFF; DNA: TGTGCCAGCAGTTTCGAACTAGCGGGAGCCAATGAGCAGTTCTTC
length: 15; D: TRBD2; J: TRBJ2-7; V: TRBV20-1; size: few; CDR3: CSALPSGDNTYEQYF; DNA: TGCAGTGCTCTCCCTAGCGGGGATAACACCTACGAGCAGTACTTC
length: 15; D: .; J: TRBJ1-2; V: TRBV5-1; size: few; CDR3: CASSQRRTDLYGYTF; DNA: TGCGCCAGCAGCCAAAGACGGACGGACCTCTATGGCTACACCTTC
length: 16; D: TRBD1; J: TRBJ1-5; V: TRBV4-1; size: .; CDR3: CASSQDGEGALQPQHF; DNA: TGCGCCAGCAGCCAAGATGGGGAGGGGGCCCTACAGCCCCAGCATTTT
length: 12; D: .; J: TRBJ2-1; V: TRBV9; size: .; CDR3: CASSVDAGPQFF; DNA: TGTGCCAGCAGCGTAGATGCGGGACCCCAGTTCTTC
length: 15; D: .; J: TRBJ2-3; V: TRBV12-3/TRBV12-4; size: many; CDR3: CASSSQPPRADTQYF; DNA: TGTGCCAGCAGTTCTCAGCCCCCTCGGGCAGATACGCAGTATTTT
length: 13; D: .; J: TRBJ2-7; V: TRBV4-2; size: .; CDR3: CASSQVDSYEQYF; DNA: TGTGCCAGCAGCCAAGTGGACAGCTACGAGCAGTACTTC
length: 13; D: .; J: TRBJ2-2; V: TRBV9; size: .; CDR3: CASSVRNTGELFF; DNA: TGTGCCAGCAGCGTACGGAACACCGGGGAGCTGTTTTTT
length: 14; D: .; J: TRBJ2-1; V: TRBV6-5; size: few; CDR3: CASSYSNTDNEQFF; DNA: TGTGCCAGCAGTTACTCGAACACGGACAATGAGCAGTTCTTC
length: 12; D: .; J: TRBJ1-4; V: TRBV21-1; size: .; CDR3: CASSKGQGKLFF; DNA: TGTGCCAGCAGCAAAGGACAGGGAAAACTGTTTTTT
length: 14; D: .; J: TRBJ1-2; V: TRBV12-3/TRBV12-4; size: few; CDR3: CASLKGWVNYGYTF; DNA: TGTGCCAGCTTGAAAGGTTGGGTTAACTATGGCTACACCTTC
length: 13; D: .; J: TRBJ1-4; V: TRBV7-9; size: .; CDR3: CASSTDGNEKLFF; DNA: TGTGCCAGCAGCACGGACGGTAATGAAAAACTGTTTTTT
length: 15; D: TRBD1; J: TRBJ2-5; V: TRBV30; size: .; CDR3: CAWSVPRGLQETQYF; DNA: TGTGCCTGGAGTGTCCCGAGGGGGCTCCAAGAGACCCAGTACTTC
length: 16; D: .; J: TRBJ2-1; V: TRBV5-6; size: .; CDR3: CASSLRQLSSYNEQFF; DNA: TGTGCCAGCAGCTTACGACAGTTGAGCTCCTACAATGAGCAGTTCTTC
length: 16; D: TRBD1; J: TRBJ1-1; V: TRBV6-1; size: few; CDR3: CASSPRTGTGNTEAFF; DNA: TGTGCCAGCAGCCCCCGGACCGGGACAGGGAACACTGAAGCTTTCTTT
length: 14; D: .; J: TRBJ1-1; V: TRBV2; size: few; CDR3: CASSEWVLNTEAFF; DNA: TGTGCCAGCAGTGAGTGGGTATTAAACACTGAAGCTTTCTTT
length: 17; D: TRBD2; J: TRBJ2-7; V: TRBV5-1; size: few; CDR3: CASSLGGTSGTGYEQYF; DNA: TGCGCCAGCAGCTTGGGAGGGACTAGCGGGACCGGCTACGAGCAGTACTTC
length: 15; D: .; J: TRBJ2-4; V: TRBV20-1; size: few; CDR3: CSASLTGISKNIQYF; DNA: TGCAGTGCTAGTCTTACAGGGATTTCCAAAAACATTCAGTACTTC
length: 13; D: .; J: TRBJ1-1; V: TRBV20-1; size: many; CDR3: CSARRGVNTEAFF; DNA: TGCAGTGCTAGACGCGGGGTGAACACTGAAGCTTTCTTT